A selection of T cell receptor beta chains follows, all from one sample in a study of OX40 agonist ivuxolimab in advanced cancers. TCRdb's table, derived via immunoSEQ multiplex PCR, lists solely in-frame clones and lacks some. The repertoire has about 67,000 clones, over 70% of them found once; the top ten carry approximately 4%. The sequencing here drew on CD4+ or CD8+ T cells sorted from blood, taken in a trial of the OX40 agonist ivuxolimab. The source of these receptors is an adult with an advanced solid tumor such as melanoma, head and neck, liver or kidney cancer. Both conserved end residues are part of each CDR3. Each record gives: clone size, D gene, V gene, J gene, CDR3 DNA, CDR3 protein. The D gene is left open where the match is weak. Expanded clones get a size class; other rows say once, few or many, or leave the size out.

>NA|NA|TRBV28|TRBJ2-3
TGTGCCAGCAGCCCACGCCCCCGGCTCAGCACAGATACGCAGTATTTT
CASSPRPRLSTDTQYF
>NA|NA|TRBV5-6|TRBJ2-7
TGTGCCAGCAGCCTAGGGCCAGGGCGGCGCCCGACATACAACTACGAGCAGTACTTC
CASSLGPGRRPTYNYEQYF
>NA|NA|TRBV6-4|TRBJ2-3
TGTGCCAGCAGTGAGGGGCCTCCCCCAGATACGCAGTATTTT
CASSEGPPPDTQYF
>few|TRBD1|TRBV28|TRBJ1-2
TGTGCCAGCAGGACCGGACAGGGGGCGGGCGGACCCGGTGGCTACACCTTC
CASRTGQGAGGPGGYTF
>NA|TRBD1|TRBV30|TRBJ2-7
TGTGCCTGGAGCATCACAGGGGTGGGCGAGCAGTACTTC
CAWSITGVGEQYF
>NA|NA|TRBV11-2|TRBJ1-1
TGTGCCAGCAGCTTAGTCGAGGGCACTGAAGCTTTCTTT
CASSLVEGTEAFF
>NA|NA|TRBV6-5|TRBJ1-1
TGTGCCAGCAGTCTCGATAAGGGACGGGGAGAAGCTTTCTTT
CASSLDKGRGEAFF
>NA|TRBD2|TRBV11-2|TRBJ2-5
TGTGCCAGCAGCTTAGGGGGGGGACACCAAGAGACCCAGTACTTC
CASSLGGGHQETQYF
>once|NA|TRBV6-5|TRBJ1-2
TGTGCCAGCAGTTACTCACAGGGAGGCAATGGCTACACCTTC
CASSYSQGGNGYTF
>NA|NA|TRBV28|TRBJ1-4
TGTGCCAGCAGCCGCTCTACTGTGCTGTTTTTT
CASSRSTVLFF
>NA|NA|TRBV27|TRBJ2-4
TGTGCCAGCAGTTTAGCGGACGGCGGGGTCGGCATTCAGTACTTC
CASSLADGGVGIQYF
>NA|NA|TRBV14|TRBJ2-3
TGTGCCAGCAGCCAAGATAGTTCTATAGCAGATACGCAGTATTTT
CASSQDSSIADTQYF
>NA|NA|TRBV11-3|TRBJ1-1
TGTGCCAGCAGCTTTATCACGGGCACTGAAGCTTTCTTT
CASSFITGTEAFF
>NA|NA|TRBV9|TRBJ2-1
TGTGCCAGCAGCCTTCTGGGAGCGGGTGCAGACAATGAGCAGTTCTTC
CASSLLGAGADNEQFF
>NA|NA|TRBV7-2|TRBJ1-2
TGTGCCAGCACTCGGGAGAGAAACTATGGCTACACCTTC
CASTRERNYGYTF
>NA|NA|TRBV27|TRBJ2-1
TGTGCCAGCAGTTTATCTAGCGGAGCTTACAATGAGCAGTTCTTC
CASSLSSGAYNEQFF
>few|TRBD1|TRBV13|TRBJ2-5
TGTGCCAGCAGCTGGGGACAGGGGTACGAAGAGACCCAGTACTTC
CASSWGQGYEETQYF
>NA|TRBD2|TRBV2|TRBJ2-3
TGTGCCAGCAGCGCCAGCGGGGGCCCCACAGATACGCAGTATTTT
CASSASGGPTDTQYF
>NA|TRBD1|TRBV30|TRBJ1-4
TGTGCCTGGAGTCCCGCTAGGACAGGGTCATTGGAAAAACTGTTTTTT
CAWSPARTGSLEKLFF
>NA|NA|TRBV2|TRBJ1-6
TGTGCCAGCAGTGACCTGGACGGGGGTTCACCCCTCCACTTT
CASSDLDGGSPLHF
>NA|TRBD1|TRBV6-5|TRBJ1-6
TGTGCCAGCAGCGGACAGGTTAATTCACCCCTCCACTTT
CASSGQVNSPLHF
>NA|TRBD1|TRBV28|TRBJ2-1
TGTGCCAGCAGTTCAGGGGGCCTCACGGAGGCAAATGAGCAGTTCTTC
CASSSGGLTEANEQFF
>NA|TRBD1|TRBV28|TRBJ1-1
TGTGCCAGCAGTTTCCAGGGGGCGAACACTGAAGCTTTCTTT
CASSFQGANTEAFF
>NA|NA|TRBV10-3|TRBJ2-5
TGTGCCATCAGTGAGTCCGAGCGGGAGACCCAGTACTTC
CAISESERETQYF
>NA|TRBD2|TRBV5-5|TRBJ2-5
TGTGCCAGCAGGACGACTAGCGGGATAGAGACCCAGTACTTC
CASRTTSGIETQYF
>once|NA|TRBV10-3|TRBJ1-2
TGTGCCATCAGTGAGTTAGGGGGGTCAGTTAACTATGGCTACACCTTC
CAISELGGSVNYGYTF
>NA|TRBD1|TRBV7-2|TRBJ1-1
TGTGCCAGCAGCTTATCGGACAGGGGGAGGACTGAAGCTTTCTTT
CASSLSDRGRTEAFF
>NA|TRBD1|TRBV30|TRBJ1-2
TGTGCCTGGAGCCCCACCCAGGGGGCTAACTATGGCTACACCTTC
CAWSPTQGANYGYTF
>NA|NA|TRBV5-8|TRBJ2-6
TGTGCCAGCTGTACTCGTCCCACACAAAGTCGGGCAAACGTCCTGACTTTC
CASCTRPTQSRANVLTF
>NA|TRBD2|TRBV7-9|TRBJ2-7
TGTGCCAGCAGCCCGGGGGGGGGAACCTACGAGCAGTACTTC
CASSPGGGTYEQYF
>NA|NA|TRBV5-1|TRBJ2-5
TGCGCCAGCAGCTTGGCCTGGACAGCCCAAGAGACCCAGTACTTC
CASSLAWTAQETQYF
>once|NA|TRBV28|TRBJ2-1
TGTGCCAGCAGTTTTGCTAGCTCCTACAATGAGCAGTTCTTC
CASSFASSYNEQFF
>NA|TRBD1|TRBV7-2|TRBJ2-7
TGTGCCAGCAGCTCACTCAAACGACAGGGGATCCCCCTGCAGTACTTC
CASSSLKRQGIPLQYF
>NA|NA|TRBV6-1|TRBJ1-5
TGTGCCAGCAGTGAAGTGGGCAACAATCAGCCCCAGCATTTT
CASSEVGNNQPQHF
>NA|TRBD2|TRBV7-2|TRBJ2-1
TGTGCCAGCAGCCGCTGGACTAGCGGGAGCTATGAGCAGTTCTTC
CASSRWTSGSYEQFF
>once|NA|TRBV9|TRBJ1-1
TGTGCCAGCAGCGTAGTCCCGAACACTGAAGCTTTCTTT
CASSVVPNTEAFF
>few|TRBD1|TRBV6-4|TRBJ2-1
TGTGCCAGCAGTGACTTTGGGGGACAGGGGGCAAATGAGCAGTTCTTC
CASSDFGGQGANEQFF
>NA|TRBD1|TRBV5-1|TRBJ1-1
TGCGCCAGCAGCTTAACACAGGGGGCAGAAACTGAAGCTTTCTTT
CASSLTQGAETEAFF
>once|NA|TRBV28|TRBJ2-7
TGTGCCAGCAGTTTTCCGACAGTCTCCTACGAGCAGTACTTC
CASSFPTVSYEQYF
>NA|NA|TRBV19|TRBJ2-1
TGTGCCAGTAACTTCGGACTAACCTCCTACAATGAGCAGTTCTTC
CASNFGLTSYNEQFF
>NA|TRBD1|TRBV5-4|TRBJ2-7
TGTGCCAGCAGCCCCCGGGACAGGGCGAACGAGCAGTACTTC
CASSPRDRANEQYF
>NA|NA|TRBV6-1|TRBJ2-6
TGTGCCAGCGGGACCAGGGGTGGGGCCAACGTCCTGACTTTC
CASGTRGGANVLTF
>NA|NA|TRBV9|TRBJ2-7
TGTGCCAGCAGCGTAGGGACAGCCAGCTCCTACGAGCAGTACTTC
CASSVGTASSYEQYF
>NA|TRBD1|TRBV10-3|TRBJ2-2
TGTGCCATCAAGGCCTCGGACAGGGTTGTCGGGGAGCTGTTTTTT
CAIKASDRVVGELFF
>NA|TRBD2|TRBV7-9|TRBJ2-1
TGTGCCAGCAGCTTACTAGCGGGTGCCTACAATGAGCAGTTCTTC
CASSLLAGAYNEQFF
>NA|NA|TRBV28|TRBJ1-3
TGTGCCAGCAGTTCCCCCCCTGGCGGGGGAAACACCATATATTTT
CASSSPPGGGNTIYF
>NA|NA|TRBV28|TRBJ2-1
TGTGCCAGCAGTTTTCGTTGGTACAATGAGCAGTTCTTC
CASSFRWYNEQFF
>NA|NA|TRBV6-6|TRBJ1-5
TGTGCCAGCAGAAAGGATAGCAATCAGCCCCAGCATTTT
CASRKDSNQPQHF
>once|TRBD2|TRBV5-6|TRBJ2-1
TGTGCCAGCAGCTTGGTTGGACTAGCGGGAATATACAATGAGCAGTTCTTC
CASSLVGLAGIYNEQFF
>NA|TRBD1|TRBV5-6|TRBJ1-2
TGTGCCAGCAGCCACCCGGGACAGGGGGCAAGCTATGGCTACACCTTC
CASSHPGQGASYGYTF
>NA|TRBD1|TRBV7-9|TRBJ1-1
TGTGCCAGCAGCTTAGGGCAGGGGGTCCCTGAAGCTTTCTTT
CASSLGQGVPEAFF
>NA|NA|TRBV30|TRBJ2-6
TGTGCCTGGAGTTACACTGGGGCCAACGTCCTGACTTTC
CAWSYTGANVLTF
>NA|NA|TRBV7-2|TRBJ1-3
TGTGCCAGCAGCTCCCCCCGGGAGCCCGGAAACACCATATATTTT
CASSSPREPGNTIYF
>NA|NA|TRBV29-1|TRBJ2-5
TGCAGCGTTAAAAGGACGAAAGAGACCCAGTACTTC
CSVKRTKETQYF
>NA|TRBD1|TRBV23-1|TRBJ1-1
TGCGCCAGCAGTCAATCTACGACAGGGGTCATGAACACTGAAGCTTTCTTT
CASSQSTTGVMNTEAFF
>NA|TRBD1|TRBV5-1|TRBJ1-2
TGCGCCAGCAGGGCCGGACAGGGCGGCAGCTATGGCTACACCTTC
CASRAGQGGSYGYTF
>NA|TRBD1|TRBV6-5|TRBJ1-1
TGTGCCAGCAGTTACACAGGGGGCTCGGGAACTGAAGCTTTCTTT
CASSYTGGSGTEAFF
>NA|NA|TRBV7-9|TRBJ1-2
TGTGCCAGCAGCTTATTACAGGGTTCCGGCTACACCTTC
CASSLLQGSGYTF
>NA|TRBD1|TRBV19|TRBJ2-6
TGTGCCAGTACCACCGGGACAGGGACCGGGGCCAACGTCCTGACTTTC
CASTTGTGTGANVLTF